This T cell receptor (beta chain) was identified in a study of monozygotic twins with inflammatory bowel disease. Overall study findings and caveats: Those with IBD had lower TCRbeta diversity (inverse Simpson) than their healthy co-twins did. Fewer clonotypes were shared with others by IBD patients than by healthy twins, especially with disease activity. Differences in immunosuppressive treatment may have been a source of added variability in patient repertoires.

Addition of UMIs with a 6-nucleotide sample barcode was achieved by template switching. From its re-call of the 5' RACE reads, TCRdb lists each CDR3 protein once, without DNA. The sample data list 400,000 to 500,000 distinct CDR3 sequences. With respect to this clonotype: What it recognizes is unknown.

CDR3 length: 12 residues. Germline V gives CDR1 SGHNT, CDR2 YYREEE (reference sequence). The genes are TRBV5-4 and TRBJ2-2. The source material was blood. This sequence originates from a human donor with ulcerative colitis or Crohn's disease, or a healthy co-twin of an affected twin (not recorded which). The CDR3 reads CASSWFPGELFF. The full variable domain, rest sourced from reference TRBV5-4 and TRBJ2-2, is ETGVTQSPTHLIKTRGQQVTLRCSSQSGHNTVSWYQQALGQGPQFIFQYYREEENGRGNFPPRFSGLQFPNYSSELNVNALELDDSALYLCASSWFPGELFFGEGSRLTVL.